This TCR beta chain was captured by sequencing in a study of breast tumors, draining lymph nodes, adjacent tissues. General observations from the study: Data only fit, rather than demonstrated, lymph node origin of most tumor T cells. Compared with basal-like, luminal-like tumors shared significantly more repertoire with nontumor tissue. The data were judged consistent with most tumor T cells coming from lymph node and expanding in tumor.

Breast cancer patients provided tissue from their axillary draining lymph nodes. This clonotype was picked up a small number of times. Its matching antigen is unknown. Each CDR3 protein gets one entry after TCRdb re-called the multiplex PCR reads with MiXCR. The repertoire consists of about 180,000 distinct CDR3 sequences, with 30% to 35% occurring once and the leading ten covering 4% to 5.5%. The source is a female donor with breast cancer. Some clones in this sample may be carry-over from other donors' samples. Sequenced input: axillary lymph node tissue.

CDR3 bases: TGTGCCAGCAGGCACGGGACACACCAAGAGACCCAGTACTTC. Its protein product is CASRHGTHQETQYF. The chain combines TRBV6-1 with TRBJ2-5; D is possibly TRBD1 (6 bases). The V end was cut by 6 bases, the J end by 0 bases, with 11 bases between. Germline values: CDR1 MNHNS, CDR2 SASEGT. The CDR3 contains 14 residues.